Listed here is a single T cell receptor (beta chain). Documented time point: pretreatment peripheral blood. The sample is drawn from a study of PD-L1 blockade in urothelial cancer. V lost 6 bases and J 8 bases, leaving 34 bases between the germline ends. The germline gives CDR1 LNHDA, CDR2 SQIVND (reference sequence). This CDR3 contains 19 residues. Repertoires were generated with immunoSEQ multiplex PCR, while TCRdb's copy carries only in-frame clones and drops some. Of over 75,000 clones in the sample, roughly 84% were seen once. This specimen was PBMCs, taken around atezolizumab (anti-PD-L1) treatment. The TCR sequence derives from a man aged 55-75 years with urothelial cancer. This chain uses TRBV19 with TRBJ1-2; D is ambiguous. Here the CDR3 DNA reads TGTGCCAGTAGCGAATCTGGGAGGTGGCGGCGAACTCGGAATATGGGCTACACCTTC. This sequence encodes CASSESGRWRRTRNMGYTF.